These 23 T cell receptor beta chains originate from one sample sequenced in a study of cytomegalovirus exposure and HLA in healthy donors. Researchers ran the PCR with 60 Vbeta and 13 Jbeta primers. TCRdb's copy holds only in-frame clones and misses some; the assay was immunoSEQ multiplex PCR. The sample lists over 100,000 clones; roughly 78% were seen once. Sequenced material: PBMCs. These receptors were obtained from a woman aged 25 to 39 in good health and CMV-seropositive.

The V gene is TRBV18, the J gene TRBJ2-5; D perhaps matches TRBD1 (6 bases). Trimming left V 4 bases short and J 2 bases short, with 14 bases between. The CDR3 runs 15 residues. Germline loops: CDR1 KGHSH, CDR2 LQKENI. CDR3 bases: TGTGCCAGCTCACGGACAGTAGGTGATCAAGAGACCCAGTACTTC. Protein: CASSRTVGDQETQYF.

As regards this clone: The same CDR3 also results from other DNA sequences found in this sample. This chain's CDR3 is CASSPQGNYGYTF. Written as DNA, the CDR3 is TGTGCCAGCAGCCCTCAGGGGAACTATGGCTACACCTTC. The J gene is TRBJ1-2, the V gene TRBV7-6; D is possibly TRBD1 (6 bases). The CDR3 extends over 13 amino acids. Trimming shortened V by 5 bases and J by 2 bases, and 9 bases separated the two germline ends. Germline V CDR1 and CDR2: SGHVS, FNYEAQ.

This rearrangement joins TRBV29-1 to TRBJ1-2, with D possibly being TRBD1 (5 bases). Germline V gene lookup returns CDR1 SQVTM and CDR2 ANQGSEA. CDR3 length equals 11 residues. V shed 7 bases and J shed 8 bases, with 14 bases lying between them. For the CDR3, the DNA is TGCAGCGCCTCAGGGCAGGGCGGCTACACCTTC. Translated, it gives CSASGQGGYTF.

This rearrangement joins TRBV28 to TRBJ2-3, with D tentatively TRBD2 (6 bases). The CDR3 contains 13 residues. Germline V gives CDR1 MDHEN, CDR2 SYDVKM. Between the trimmed V and J ends, which lost 4 bases and 3 bases, there was a span of 8 bases. The CDR3 nucleotides read TGTGCCAGCAGTTCCGGAGGGACAGATACGCAGTATTTT. It specifies CASSSGGTDTQYF.

The chain recombines TRBV19 with TRBJ1-3; D is unclear. The CDR3 sequence is 14 residues long. The ends were cut back, 3 bases at V and 2 bases at J, with 8 bases in the middle. Germline V CDR1 and CDR2: LNHDA, SQIVND (reference sequence). CDR3 DNA sequence: TGTGCCAGTAGTATTTGGAGCGCTGGAAACACCATATATTTT. This sequence encodes CASSIWSAGNTIYF.

The genes are TRBV2 and TRBJ2-1; no reliable D call. The CDR3 extends over 14 amino acids. Trimming stripped 3 bases from V and 6 bases from J, with 12 bases between. Germline assignment: CDR1 SNHLY and CDR2 FYNNEI. CDR3 sequence: CASSDPPVVNEQFF. CDR3 nucleotides: TGTGCCAGCAGTGACCCCCCTGTCGTCAATGAGCAGTTCTTC.

Concerning this clone itself: The same CDR3 can be traced to other DNA sequences in this sample. The genes are TRBV4-3 and TRBJ1-4; D not resolved. Germline V gene data show CDR1 as LGHNA and CDR2 as YSLEER. This CDR3 contains 15 residues. V lost 0 bases and J lost 3, with 8 bases in between. The CDR3 region is CASSQDSGSNEKLFF. CDR3 DNA sequence: TGCGCCAGCAGCCAAGACTCCGGGTCTAATGAAAAACTGTTTTTT.

About this clone: Within the sample, other DNA sequences also encode this same CDR3. The chain employs TRBV15 and TRBJ2-7; tentative D call: TRBD1 (6 bases). The V gene lost 0 bases and the J gene lost 0 bases, with 12 bases spanning the gap. The CDR3 extends over 16 amino acids. CDR1 and CDR2 from the germline V gene are LNHNV and YYDKDF (reference sequence). CDR3 DNA sequence: TGTGCCACCAGCAGAGATCGCGGCAGGGGCTCCTACGAGCAGTACTTC. It codes for CATSRDRGRGSYEQYF.

The chain employs TRBV5-4 and TRBJ1-6; perhaps TRBD1 as D (5 bases). V was shortened by 0 bases and J by 10 bases, with 11 bases between the two germline ends. This CDR3 has 14 residues. Per germline, CDR1 SGHNT and CDR2 YYREEE (reference sequence). CDR3 in DNA: TGTGCCAGCAGCTTGGATAGGGGAGGCTCACCCCTCCACTTT. Translation: CASSLDRGGSPLHF.

This clone was seen only a few times. The sample contains more than one DNA sequence encoding this CDR3. The chain recombines TRBV5-5 with TRBJ1-2; possibly TRBD1 for D (5 bases). This CDR3 is built from 15 residues. The germline V gene encodes CDR1 SGHKS and CDR2 YYEKEE (reference sequence). V gave up 4 bases and J gave up 2 bases, with 15 bases separating them. CDR3 coding DNA: TGTGCCAGCAGCCTTCGACGGGGGGGAAACTATGGCTACACCTTC. This translates into CASSLRRGGNYGYTF.

The rearrangement links TRBV7-6 to TRBJ2-7; TRBD1 matches 9 bases. J lost 2 bases, V lost 5 bases, and 10 bases had no gene match. The CDR3 sequence is 16 residues long. Germline CDR1 SGHVS, CDR2 FNYEAQ. As DNA, the CDR3 is TGTGCCAGCAGCCCCCGCGGGGACAGGGTACCCTACGAGCAGTACTTC. This translates into CASSPRGDRVPYEQYF.

This chain links TRBV7-9 with TRBJ2-2; 11 positions match TRBD1. CDR3 size: 15 residues. Germline CDR1 reads SEHNR; CDR2 reads FQNEAQ (reference sequence). With V trimmed by 4 bases and J by 6 bases, 4 bases remained unmatched. CDR3 coding DNA: TGTGCCAGCAGCTCCTGGACAGGGGGCTCCGGGGAGCTGTTTTTT. Translated: CASSSWTGGSGELFF. The full variable domain, completed using reference TRBV7-9 and TRBJ2-2, is DTGVSQNPRHKITKRGQNVTFRCDPISEHNRLYWYRQTLGQGPEFLTYFQNEAQLEKSRLLSDRFSAERPKGSFSTLEIQRTEQGDSAMYLCASSSWTGGSGELFFGEGSRLTVL.

The chain has TRBV15 and TRBJ1-4; D is possibly TRBD1 (5 bases). The CDR3 loop spans 16 amino acids. Germline V gene data show CDR1 as LNHNV and CDR2 as YYDKDF (reference sequence). V gave up 2 bases and J gave up 7 bases, with 17 bases separating them. The DNA for the CDR3 is TGTGCCACCAGCAGAAAGAGCGGGGGATCTGGTGAAAAACTGTTTTTT. This codes for CATSRKSGGSGEKLFF.

The chain joins TRBV28 to TRBJ2-7; 8 positions match TRBD2. This CDR3 has 14 residues. Germline V gene lookup returns CDR1 MDHEN and CDR2 SYDVKM. The V segment lost 2 bases and the J segment 2 bases; nucleotides outside the gene matches: 2. The CDR3 region has the DNA TGTGCCAGCAGTTTAGCGGGGGGCCCCTACGAGCAGTACTTC. It codes for CASSLAGGPYEQYF.

The chain couples TRBV7-2 to TRBJ1-2, with D possibly being TRBD1 (5 bases). The CDR3 contains 19 residues. CDR1 and CDR2 (germline): SGHTA, FQGNSA. Trimming cost V 2 bases and J 2 bases, with 24 bases left between them. CDR3 DNA: TGTGCCAGCAGCTTAATCGGGATTGGGGGGAGGGGCAGGAACTATGGCTACACCTTC. The encoded protein is CASSLIGIGGRGRNYGYTF.

V and J are TRBV5-1 and TRBJ1-4; TRBD1 matches 7 bases. Trimming at V came to 4 bases and at J to 8 bases, leaving 11 bases not matched to a gene. The CDR3 sequence is 15 residues long. The germline gives CDR1 SGHRS, CDR2 YFSETQ. The CDR3: CASSRRTGTGEKLFF. CDR3 DNA sequence: TGCGCCAGCAGCCGGAGGACAGGCACCGGGGAAAAACTGTTTTTT. The full variable domain, with the rest looked up from reference TRBV5-1 and TRBJ1-4, is KAGVTQTPRYLIKTRGQQVTLSCSPISGHRSVSWYQQTPGQGLQFLFEYFSETQRNKGNFPGRFSGRQFSNSRSEMNVSTLELGDSALYLCASSRRTGTGEKLFFGSGTQLSVL.

The chain employs TRBV4-1 and TRBJ2-5; possible D gene TRBD1, 8 bases. With 2 bases removed from V and 5 bases from J, the gap between germline ends came to 15 bases. Germline V gene lookup returns CDR1 MGHRA and CDR2 YSYEKL. This CDR3 has 15 amino acids. CDR3 sequence reads: CASSQPGQGGETQYF. The CDR3 DNA reads TGCGCCAGCAGCCAACCAGGACAGGGAGGGGAGACCCAGTACTTC.

The chain employs TRBV5-1 and TRBJ2-3; 14 bases align to TRBD2. This CDR3 has 18 amino acids. Germline V CDR1 and CDR2: SGHRS, YFSETQ. V trimming: 5 bases; J trimming: 5 bases; junction bases outside the gene matches: 13. CDR3 protein: CASRGGAPGLAGEDTQYF. The CDR3 bases are TGCGCCAGCAGAGGGGGGGCCCCGGGACTAGCGGGGGAAGATACGCAGTATTTT.

V is TRBV15 and J is TRBJ1-5; no clear D. There are 13 residues in the CDR3. V gave up 3 bases and J gave up 7 bases, with 10 bases separating them. The germline gives CDR1 LNHNV, CDR2 YYDKDF (reference sequence). CDR3 region: CATSSLGEQPQHF. CDR3 coding DNA: TGTGCCACCAGCAGCCTCGGGGAACAGCCCCAGCATTTT.

V is TRBV5-1 and J is TRBJ2-2; 10 bases align to TRBD2. Germline values: CDR1 SGHRS, CDR2 YFSETQ. V was pared by 2 bases and J by 3 bases, with 10 bases of the junction left unmatched. The length of the CDR3 is 18 residues. The CDR3 reads CASSFGLAGAPDTGELFF. In DNA form, the CDR3 reads TGCGCCAGCAGCTTCGGGCTAGCGGGGGCCCCTGACACCGGGGAGCTGTTTTTT.

The chain recombines TRBV4-3 with TRBJ1-3; D possibly corresponds to TRBD1 (6 bases). The germline V gene encodes CDR1 LGHNA and CDR2 YSLEER. V was cut by 2 bases and J by 4 bases, with 12 bases left in between. This CDR3 is 15 amino acids long. The CDR3 nucleotides read TGCGCCAGCAGCCAAACCTGGGGGGGCGGAAACACCATATATTTT. It codes for CASSQTWGGGNTIYF.

The gene calls are TRBV5-1 and TRBJ2-7, with TRBD1 identical over 8 bases. Germline V gives CDR1 SGHRS, CDR2 YFSETQ. This CDR3 is 17 amino acids long. J lost 4 bases, V lost 4 bases, and 16 bases had no gene match. The CDR3 DNA sequence: TGCGCCAGCAGCCGGACCCACAGGTCAGGGGGCGCGTACGAGCAGTACTTC. It codes for CASSRTHRSGGAYEQYF.

This CDR3 is CASLSQGSGENGYTF. CDR3 DNA: TGTGCCAGCCTTAGTCAGGGGAGCGGGGAGAATGGCTACACCTTC. V gene TRBV28 combines with J gene TRBJ1-2, with D possibly TRBD1 on 6 matching bases. The germline V and J ends were trimmed by 8 bases and 6 bases, with 22 bases remaining between them. The CDR3 spans 15 residues. Germline V gene sequence: CDR1 MDHEN, CDR2 SYDVKM.